This is a list of T cell receptor beta chains from one sample in a study of prognosis after radiotherapy for stage I lung cancer. TCRdb processed the multiplex PCR reads anew with MiXCR; each CDR3 protein has one entry. The sample contains fewer than 15,000 distinct CDR3 sequences, around 45% of which appear only once. Sequenced material: PBMCs, taken before or after stereotactic body radiation therapy (not recorded which). The receptors originated from a donor over 45 with non-small cell lung cancer. Each CDR3 is given with its conserved first and last residue. Each record gives: V gene, clone size, D gene, J gene, CDR3 DNA, CDR3 protein. A D gene is named only where the DNA matches it firmly. Expanded clones are given a class, and other clones once, few, many or no size at all.

V: TRBV7-6
size: medium-sized
D: TRBD2
J: TRBJ2-3
DNA: TGTGCCAGCAGCTTAGTAGGGGGCGGGAGGGCCGCAGATACGCAGTATTTT
CDR3: CASSLVGGGRAADTQYF

V: TRBV24-1
size: many
D: -
J: TRBJ2-5
DNA: TGTGCCACCAGTGACTCGTACCAAGAGACCCAGTACTTC
CDR3: CATSDSYQETQYF

V: TRBV18
size: many
D: -
J: TRBJ2-7
DNA: TGTGCCAGCTCACCATCGGTGGTAGCGAAAGACTTCTCCTACGAGCAGTACTTC
CDR3: CASSPSVVAKDFSYEQYF

V: TRBV5-1
size: medium-sized
D: TRBD2
J: TRBJ2-3
DNA: TGCGCCAGCAGAGTTTCGGGAGGGTTCGATACGCAGTATTTT
CDR3: CASRVSGGFDTQYF

V: TRBV15
size: once
D: -
J: TRBJ1-6
DNA: TGTGCCACCAGCAGAGCACAGGATTCACCCCTCCACTTT
CDR3: CATSRAQDSPLHF

V: TRBV5-1
size: -
D: -
J: TRBJ2-2
DNA: TGCGCCAGCAGCCCCACGGGGGCGAACCCCGGGGAGCTGTTTTTT
CDR3: CASSPTGANPGELFF

V: TRBV20-1
size: -
D: TRBD2
J: TRBJ2-1
DNA: TGCAGTGCTCTACCGGGACTAGCGGCCCACAGCTCCTACAATGAGCAGTTCTTC
CDR3: CSALPGLAAHSSYNEQFF

V: TRBV12-3/TRBV12-4
size: -
D: -
J: TRBJ1-5
DNA: TGTGCCAGCAGTTCCGGCACTAGAAATCAGCCCCAGCATTTT
CDR3: CASSSGTRNQPQHF

V: TRBV6-1
size: many
D: TRBD1
J: TRBJ1-3
DNA: TGTGCCAGCAGTGCGACAGGGGTCTCTGGAAACACCATATATTTT
CDR3: CASSATGVSGNTIYF

V: TRBV27
size: -
D: TRBD1
J: TRBJ2-1
DNA: TGTGCCAGCAGACAGGGGGCGTTCTCTTACAATGAGCAGTTCTTC
CDR3: CASRQGAFSYNEQFF

V: TRBV19
size: -
D: TRBD2
J: TRBJ2-2
DNA: TGTGCCAGTAGTAGCCTAGCGGCCACGAACACCGGGGAGCTGTTTTTT
CDR3: CASSSLAATNTGELFF

V: TRBV6-1
size: medium-sized
D: TRBD2
J: TRBJ2-7
DNA: TGTGCCAGCAGTGAAGATCAGACTAGCGGGTACGAGCAGTACTTC
CDR3: CASSEDQTSGYEQYF

V: TRBV20-1
size: -
D: -
J: TRBJ2-7
DNA: TGCAGTGCTACAAACCGGGTGGACGAGCAGTACTTC
CDR3: CSATNRVDEQYF

V: TRBV6-1
size: once
D: -
J: TRBJ2-3
DNA: TGTGCCTGTCTAGAGGCGAACACAGATACGCAGTATTTT
CDR3: CACLEANTDTQYF

V: TRBV27
size: medium-sized
D: TRBD2
J: TRBJ2-3
DNA: TGTGCCAGCAGTAACGGGAGGGGCATGGATACGCAGTATTTT
CDR3: CASSNGRGMDTQYF

V: TRBV19
size: many
D: -
J: TRBJ1-5
DNA: TGTGCCAGTACCTTCGGGGCCAATCAGCCCCAGCATTTT
CDR3: CASTFGANQPQHF

V: TRBV28
size: once
D: -
J: TRBJ1-2
DNA: TGTGCCAGCACAGGACAGTTCTTTCCCAACTATGGCTACACCTTC
CDR3: CASTGQFFPNYGYTF

V: TRBV4-2
size: many
D: -
J: TRBJ2-7
DNA: TGTGCCAGCAGCCAAGATATAGTATCGGGCGAGCAGTACTTC
CDR3: CASSQDIVSGEQYF

V: TRBV28
size: many
D: TRBD2
J: TRBJ2-1
DNA: TGTGCCAGCAGTAACCCGGGGGGGAGATACAATGAGCAGTTCTTC
CDR3: CASSNPGGRYNEQFF

V: TRBV28
size: medium-sized
D: -
J: TRBJ2-7
DNA: TGTGCCAGCAGTTTCCTGGACAGTACCTACGAGCAGTACTTC
CDR3: CASSFLDSTYEQYF

V: TRBV7-9
size: -
D: TRBD2
J: TRBJ2-1
DNA: TGTGCCAGCAGCCCGGAAGCGGGGGCGGGTGGTGAGCAGTTCTTC
CDR3: CASSPEAGAGGEQFF

V: TRBV11-3
size: many
D: -
J: TRBJ2-3
DNA: TGTGCCAGCAGCTTAGGTATCTCCGGGTGGGCCCCAGATACGCAGTATTTT
CDR3: CASSLGISGWAPDTQYF

V: TRBV5-5
size: medium-sized
D: -
J: TRBJ2-2
DNA: TGTGCCAGCAGCAGTACGCGGGGCATCACCGGGGAGCTGTTTTTT
CDR3: CASSSTRGITGELFF

V: TRBV28
size: many
D: TRBD1
J: TRBJ2-1
DNA: TGTGCCAGCAGGCTTTCAGGGCAGGGGGCGCGAAATGAGCAGTTCTTC
CDR3: CASRLSGQGARNEQFF

V: TRBV28
size: many
D: -
J: TRBJ1-2
DNA: TGTGCCAGCAGCCGGGTCGGTAACTATGGCTACACCTTC
CDR3: CASSRVGNYGYTF

V: TRBV20-1
size: once
D: TRBD2
J: TRBJ2-1
DNA: TGCAGTGCTAGAGGACTAGCGGGAGGGCGATCCTACAATGAGCAGTTCTTC
CDR3: CSARGLAGGRSYNEQFF

V: TRBV30
size: -
D: TRBD1
J: TRBJ1-1
DNA: TGTGCCTGGATCCCGAATGACAGGGTTGAAGCTTTCTTT
CDR3: CAWIPNDRVEAFF

V: TRBV28
size: many
D: -
J: TRBJ1-6
DNA: TGTGCCAGCAGTTCGGCAGGGATTAATTCACCCCTCCACTTT
CDR3: CASSSAGINSPLHF

V: TRBV20-1
size: medium-sized
D: -
J: TRBJ2-7
DNA: TGCAGTGCTAGAGGGGGGTATCCAGCCGAGCAGTACTTC
CDR3: CSARGGYPAEQYF

V: TRBV2
size: -
D: TRBD2
J: TRBJ2-5
DNA: TGTGCCAGCAGCCCACCTAGCGGTGGGTACCAAGAGACCCAGTACTTC
CDR3: CASSPPSGGYQETQYF

V: TRBV28
size: -
D: -
J: TRBJ1-1
DNA: TGTGCCAGCAGTACTTCCACGAACACTGAAGATTTCTTT
CDR3: CASSTSTNTEDFF

V: TRBV28
size: many
D: TRBD1
J: TRBJ1-2
DNA: TGTGCCAGCAGTTTCTGGGACAGTAACTATGGCTACACCTTC
CDR3: CASSFWDSNYGYTF

V: TRBV7-8
size: many
D: -
J: TRBJ2-5
DNA: TGTGCCAGCAGGACTCGGACTAATCAAGAGACCCAGTACTTC
CDR3: CASRTRTNQETQYF

V: TRBV12-3/TRBV12-4
size: medium-sized
D: -
J: TRBJ2-1
DNA: TGTGCCAGCAGTCTAACGGGAGTGGAGCAGTTCTTC
CDR3: CASSLTGVEQFF

V: TRBV20-1
size: medium-sized
D: -
J: TRBJ2-7
DNA: TGCAGTGCTAAACCCCCCGGGGGATATTACGAGCAGTACTTC
CDR3: CSAKPPGGYYEQYF

V: TRBV27
size: -
D: -
J: TRBJ2-7
DNA: TGTGCCAGCGTGGAGGGACGCAACCCCTCCTACGAGCAGTACTTC
CDR3: CASVEGRNPSYEQYF

V: TRBV3-1
size: -
D: TRBD2
J: TRBJ2-3
DNA: TGTGCCAGCAGCCAAGGGACTAGCGCCACAGATACGCAGTATTTT
CDR3: CASSQGTSATDTQYF

V: TRBV6-2/TRBV6-3
size: many
D: -
J: TRBJ2-4
DNA: TGTGCCAGCAGCCAATTCTGGAGCTCACGGCGGGAAAACATTCAGTACTTC
CDR3: CASSQFWSSRRENIQYF

V: TRBV4-1
size: many
D: -
J: TRBJ2-1
DNA: TGCGCCAGCAGCCCGCAAACCAAGGGTGAGCAGTTCTTC
CDR3: CASSPQTKGEQFF

V: TRBV11-2
size: medium-sized
D: TRBD1
J: TRBJ2-3
DNA: TGTGCCAGCAGAGGGACAGGGGTAGATACGCAGTATTTT
CDR3: CASRGTGVDTQYF

V: TRBV11-1
size: medium-sized
D: TRBD1
J: TRBJ2-7
DNA: TGTGCCAGCAGCTTCGGGACAGGGTTCGCCGAGCAGTACTTC
CDR3: CASSFGTGFAEQYF

V: TRBV20-1
size: many
D: -
J: TRBJ1-1
DNA: TGCAGTGCTATGGAACCCCGTGGCACTGAAGCTTTCTTT
CDR3: CSAMEPRGTEAFF